The 9 T cell receptor beta chains presented below share a single source sample, sequenced in a study of blood T cell repertoires in COVID-19. TCRdb's table, derived via immunoSEQ multiplex PCR, lists solely in-frame clones and lacks some. The profile covers about 70,000 clones, with roughly 86% appearing a single time and 16% taken by the ten largest. Material: peripheral blood. These receptors came from a man aged 40-49 years with COVID-19, enrolled during active disease.

This sequence joins TRBV19 and TRBJ2-7; TRBD1 agrees at 9 bases. The junction had 6 bases not matched to a gene; V was cut back by 2 bases and J by 4 bases. Germline CDR1 LNHDA, CDR2 SQIVND (reference sequence). The CDR3 has 15 residues. In nucleotides, the CDR3 is TGTGCCAGTAGTATATTGGGACAGGGTCGTTACGAGCAGTACTTC. This encodes CASSILGQGRYEQYF.

The V and J genes are TRBV6-5 and TRBJ2-1, with 11 bases aligning to TRBD2. V shed 5 bases and J 9 bases; nucleotides not matched to a gene: 3. This CDR3 comprises 13 residues. From germline, CDR1 is MNHEY and CDR2 SVGAGI. The CDR3 sequence is CASSRSGGGEQFF. Here the CDR3 DNA reads TGTGCCAGCAGTCGTAGCGGGGGGGGTGAGCAGTTCTTC.

J is TRBJ1-2 and V is TRBV7-2, with a weak D call TRBD1 (5 bases). Looked up from germline, CDR1 is SGHTA and CDR2 is FQGNSA. The ends were cut back, 2 bases at V and 1 base at J, with 14 bases in the middle. The CDR3 consists of 16 residues. For the CDR3, the DNA is TGTGCCAGCAGCTTAAGGCGGACACCCCTTAACTATGGCTACACCTTC. Translation: CASSLRRTPLNYGYTF.

V usage is TRBV2 and J usage is TRBJ2-1, with 10 bases matching TRBD2. The CDR3 is 16 residues long. Germline V gene lookup returns CDR1 SNHLY and CDR2 FYNNEI. The J segment lost 3 bases and the V segment lost 8 bases, leaving 10 bases of the junction unmatched. The CDR3 region is CASFWGGLADYNEQFF. In DNA, the CDR3 is TGTGCCAGCTTCTGGGGTGGACTAGCGGACTACAATGAGCAGTTCTTC.

The chain joins TRBV5-6 to TRBJ2-3; D possibly corresponds to TRBD1 (5 bases). The germline V and J ends were trimmed by 7 bases and 4 bases, with 16 bases remaining between them. The germline CDR1 and CDR2 sequences are SGHDT and YYEEEE. CDR3 length: 14 amino acids. The CDR3 DNA sequence: TGTGCCAGCGGGGCAGGGTTTAGTCCAGATACGCAGTATTTT. It codes for CASGAGFSPDTQYF.

This chain links TRBV27 with TRBJ2-7; D might be TRBD1 (5 bases). Germline-derived CDR1 and CDR2 are MNHEY and SMNVEV (reference sequence). V gave up 5 bases and J gave up 5 bases, with 19 bases separating them. The length of the CDR3 is 15 residues. CDR3 protein: CASSPAGPGPDEQYF. In nucleotides, the CDR3 is TGTGCCAGCAGTCCAGCTGGGCCAGGGCCCGACGAGCAGTACTTC.

CDR3 residues: CATSRDRTDRGFGYTF. The CDR3 bases are TGTGCCACCAGCAGAGATAGGACAGACAGGGGTTTTGGCTACACCTTC. The J gene is TRBJ1-2, the V gene TRBV15; 8 bases agree with TRBD1. V trimming: 0 bases; J trimming: 7 bases; junction bases outside the gene matches: 10. The CDR3 covers 16 residues. Per the germline V gene, CDR1 is LNHNV and CDR2 is YYDKDF (reference sequence).

The chain employs TRBV7-9 and TRBJ2-3; the D is unclear. The germline V gene has CDR1 SEHNR and CDR2 FQNEAQ (reference sequence). The CDR3 totals 15 residues. V was trimmed by 5 bases and J by 0 bases, leaving 12 bases between them. The CDR3: CASSLRAPSTDTQYF. The CDR3 DNA reads TGTGCCAGCAGCCTGAGAGCCCCTAGCACAGATACGCAGTATTTT.

V is TRBV6-5 and J is TRBJ1-5; no clear D gene. CDR1 and CDR2 from the germline V gene are MNHEY and SVGAGI. The CDR3 covers 14 residues. Trimming removed 6 bases at V and 2 bases at J, with 11 bases between. CDR3 nucleotides: TGTGCCAGCAGCCAGGCGGGAGGCAATCAGCCCCAGCATTTT. As protein: CASSQAGGNQPQHF.